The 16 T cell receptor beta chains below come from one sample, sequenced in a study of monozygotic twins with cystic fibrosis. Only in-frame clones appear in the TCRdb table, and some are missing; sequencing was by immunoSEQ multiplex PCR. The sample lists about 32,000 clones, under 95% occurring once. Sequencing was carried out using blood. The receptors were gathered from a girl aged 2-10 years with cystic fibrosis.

CDR3: CASSLRAGSTKNIQYF. The CDR3 DNA is TGTGCCAGCAGCTTGCGGGCAGGCTCGACCAAAAACATTCAGTACTTC. The chain uses TRBV5-6 and TRBJ2-4; no reliable D call. Germline CDR1 is SGHDT and CDR2 is YYEEEE. The CDR3 is 16 amino acids. V lost 1 base to trimming and J lost 2 bases, with 13 bases between them.

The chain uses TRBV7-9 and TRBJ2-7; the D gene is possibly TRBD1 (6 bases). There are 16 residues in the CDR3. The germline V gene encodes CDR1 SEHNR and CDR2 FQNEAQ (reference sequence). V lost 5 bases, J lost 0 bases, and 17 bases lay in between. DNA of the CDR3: TGTGCCAGCAGCCTTAGGGGGTCGTCCTTCTCCTACGAGCAGTACTTC. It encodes CASSLRGSSFSYEQYF.

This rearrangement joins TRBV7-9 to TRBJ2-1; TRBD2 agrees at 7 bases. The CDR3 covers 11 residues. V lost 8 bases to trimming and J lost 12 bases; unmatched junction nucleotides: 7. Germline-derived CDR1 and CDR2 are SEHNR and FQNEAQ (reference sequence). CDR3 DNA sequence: TGTGCCAGCCTGACAGCGGGGCGGCAGTTCTTC. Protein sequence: CASLTAGRQFF.

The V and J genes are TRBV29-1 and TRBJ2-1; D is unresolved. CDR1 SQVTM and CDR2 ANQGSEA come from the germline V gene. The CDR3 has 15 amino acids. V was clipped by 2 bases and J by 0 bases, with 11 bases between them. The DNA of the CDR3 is TGCAGCGTTGAATCTGGTAGGAGCTCCTACAATGAGCAGTTCTTC. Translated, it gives CSVESGRSSYNEQFF.

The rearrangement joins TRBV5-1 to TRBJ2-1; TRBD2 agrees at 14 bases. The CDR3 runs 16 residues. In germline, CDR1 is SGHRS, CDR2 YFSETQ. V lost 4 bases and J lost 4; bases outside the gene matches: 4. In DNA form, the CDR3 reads TGCGCCAGCAGCCGTGGGACTAGCGGGAGTTACAATGAGCAGTTCTTC. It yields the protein CASSRGTSGSYNEQFF. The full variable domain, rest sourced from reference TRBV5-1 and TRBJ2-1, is KAGVTQTPRYLIKTRGQQVTLSCSPISGHRSVSWYQQTPGQGLQFLFEYFSETQRNKGNFPGRFSGRQFSNSRSEMNVSTLELGDSALYLCASSRGTSGSYNEQFFGPGTRLTVL.

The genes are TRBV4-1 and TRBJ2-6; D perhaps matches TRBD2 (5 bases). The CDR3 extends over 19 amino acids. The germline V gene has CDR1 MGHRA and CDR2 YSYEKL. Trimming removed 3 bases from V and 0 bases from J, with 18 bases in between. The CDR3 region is CASSHPRAGGFSGANVLTF. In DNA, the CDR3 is TGCGCCAGCAGCCACCCGAGGGCAGGTGGATTCTCTGGGGCCAACGTCCTGACTTTC.

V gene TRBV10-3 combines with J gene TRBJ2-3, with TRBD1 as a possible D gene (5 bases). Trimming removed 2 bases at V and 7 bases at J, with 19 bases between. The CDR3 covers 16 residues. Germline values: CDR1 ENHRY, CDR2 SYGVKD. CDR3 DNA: TGTGCCATCAGTGAGCCCTCAAACGTAGCAGGGAATACGCAGTATTTT. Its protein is CAISEPSNVAGNTQYF.

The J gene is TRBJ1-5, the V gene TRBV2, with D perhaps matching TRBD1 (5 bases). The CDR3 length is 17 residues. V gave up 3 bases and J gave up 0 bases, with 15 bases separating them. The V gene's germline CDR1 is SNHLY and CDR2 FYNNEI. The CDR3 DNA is TGTGCCAGCAGTGACAGAGGGGTTCTAGATAGCAATCAGCCCCAGCATTTT. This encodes CASSDRGVLDSNQPQHF.

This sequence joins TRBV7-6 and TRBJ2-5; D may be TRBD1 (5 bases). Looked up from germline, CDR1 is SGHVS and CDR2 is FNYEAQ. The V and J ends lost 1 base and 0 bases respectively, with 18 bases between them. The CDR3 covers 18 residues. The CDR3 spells CASSLDSNSTGNQETQYF. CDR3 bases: TGTGCCAGCAGCTTAGACAGCAACAGTACAGGTAACCAAGAGACCCAGTACTTC.

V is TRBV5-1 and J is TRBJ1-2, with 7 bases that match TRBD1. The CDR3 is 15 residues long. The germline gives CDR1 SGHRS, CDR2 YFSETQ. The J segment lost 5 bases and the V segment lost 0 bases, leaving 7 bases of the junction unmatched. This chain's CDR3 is CASSLAGTAAYGYTF. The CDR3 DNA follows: TGCGCCAGCAGCTTGGCCGGGACAGCGGCATATGGCTACACCTTC.

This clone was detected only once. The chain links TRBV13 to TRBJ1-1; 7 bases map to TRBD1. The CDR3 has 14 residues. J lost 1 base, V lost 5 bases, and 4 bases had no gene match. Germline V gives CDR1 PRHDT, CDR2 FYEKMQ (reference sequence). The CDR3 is CASSAGQSNTEAFF. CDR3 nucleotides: TGTGCCAGCAGCGCGGGACAGTCGAACACTGAAGCTTTCTTT.

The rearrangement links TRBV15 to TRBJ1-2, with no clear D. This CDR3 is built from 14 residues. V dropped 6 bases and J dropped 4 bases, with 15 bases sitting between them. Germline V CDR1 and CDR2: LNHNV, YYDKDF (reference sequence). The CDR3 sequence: CATRQSGGSYGYTF. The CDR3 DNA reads TGTGCCACCAGGCAGTCAGGTGGGAGCTATGGCTACACCTTC.

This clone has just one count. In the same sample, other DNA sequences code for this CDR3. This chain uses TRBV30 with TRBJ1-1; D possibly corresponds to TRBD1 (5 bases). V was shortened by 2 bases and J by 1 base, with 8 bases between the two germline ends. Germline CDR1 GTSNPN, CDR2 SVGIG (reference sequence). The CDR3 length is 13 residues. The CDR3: CAWSFRENTEAFF. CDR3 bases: TGTGCCTGGAGTTTCAGGGAGAACACTGAAGCTTTCTTT.

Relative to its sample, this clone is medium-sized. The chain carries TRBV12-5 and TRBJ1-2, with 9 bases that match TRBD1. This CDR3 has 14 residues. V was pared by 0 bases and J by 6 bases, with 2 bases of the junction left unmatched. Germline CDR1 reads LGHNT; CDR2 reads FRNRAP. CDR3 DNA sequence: TGTGCTAGTGGTTTGGTACAGGGGGCGCATGGCTACACCTTC. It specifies CASGLVQGAHGYTF.

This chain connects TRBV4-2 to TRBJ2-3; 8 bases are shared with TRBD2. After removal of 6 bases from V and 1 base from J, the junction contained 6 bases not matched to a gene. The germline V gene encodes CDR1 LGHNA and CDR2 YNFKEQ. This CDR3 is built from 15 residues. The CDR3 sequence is CASRSRGGRTDTQYF. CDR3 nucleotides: TGTGCCAGCAGATCTCGGGGGGGCCGCACAGATACGCAGTATTTT.

This CDR3 is CASSPLSPATDTQYF. The DNA for the CDR3 is TGTGCCAGCTCACCATTAAGCCCTGCAACAGATACGCAGTATTTT. The V and J genes are TRBV18 and TRBJ2-3; D not resolved. This CDR3 spans 15 amino acids. Germline V gene lookup returns CDR1 KGHSH and CDR2 LQKENI. V lost 2 bases to trimming and J lost 3 bases, with 12 bases between them.